This TCR beta chain was retrieved from a study of blood T cells in healthy people across ages. V shed 2 bases and J 1 base; nucleotides not matched to a gene: 9. This CDR3 has 17 amino acids. The germline V gene encodes CDR1 LGHNT and CDR2 FRNRAP. Next came a second PCR, run for about 7 to 11 cycles, which used a sample-barcoded 5' primer along with a J-beta primer mix. Each CDR3 protein gets one entry after TCRdb re-called the 5' RACE reads with MiXCR. The sample holds some 1.8 million distinct CDR3 sequences; about 39% are singletons and the top ten take approximately 22%. Input material: blood. The source of this sequence is a human donor in good health. The chain employs TRBV12-5 and TRBJ2-5; 8 bases fit TRBD2. The DNA of the CDR3 is TGTGCTAGTGGTTTGCCAAACTTCGGGGGGGGCCAAGAGACCCAGTACTTC. This gives the protein CASGLPNFGGGQETQYF.